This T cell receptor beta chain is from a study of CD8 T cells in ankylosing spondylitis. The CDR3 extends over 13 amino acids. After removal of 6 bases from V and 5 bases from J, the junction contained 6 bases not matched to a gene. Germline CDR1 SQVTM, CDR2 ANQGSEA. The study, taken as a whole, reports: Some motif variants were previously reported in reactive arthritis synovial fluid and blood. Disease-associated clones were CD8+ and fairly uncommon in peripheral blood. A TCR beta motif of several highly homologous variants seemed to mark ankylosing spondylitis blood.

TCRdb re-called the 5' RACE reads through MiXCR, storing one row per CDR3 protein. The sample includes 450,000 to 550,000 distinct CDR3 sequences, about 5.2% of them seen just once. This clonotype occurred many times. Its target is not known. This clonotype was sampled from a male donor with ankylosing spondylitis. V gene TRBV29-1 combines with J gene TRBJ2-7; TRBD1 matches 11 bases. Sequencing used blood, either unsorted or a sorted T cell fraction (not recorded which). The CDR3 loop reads CSVWTGGDDEQYF. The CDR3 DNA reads TGCAGCGTCTGGACAGGGGGCGACGACGAGCAGTACTTC.